This TCR beta chain was recovered during a study of blood T cells in healthy people across ages. Primed by a sample-barcoded 5' primer and a J-beta primer mix, a second PCR proceeded for 7 to 11 cycles. TCRdb redid the calling of the 5' RACE reads with MiXCR, one entry per CDR3 protein. The table has about 720,000 distinct CDR3 sequences, 20% to 25% seen once. This TCR was recovered from a man in his 70s in good health. Sequences were obtained from blood.

The CDR3: CASSFPGTAEYF. Written as DNA, the CDR3 is TGTGCCAGCAGTTTCCCCGGGACAGCTGAGTATTTT. This rearrangement joins TRBV28 to TRBJ2-3; TRBD1 agrees at 7 bases. This CDR3 region has 12 residues. In germline, CDR1 is MDHEN, CDR2 SYDVKM. V lost 3 bases, J lost 13 bases, and 7 bases stayed unmatched.